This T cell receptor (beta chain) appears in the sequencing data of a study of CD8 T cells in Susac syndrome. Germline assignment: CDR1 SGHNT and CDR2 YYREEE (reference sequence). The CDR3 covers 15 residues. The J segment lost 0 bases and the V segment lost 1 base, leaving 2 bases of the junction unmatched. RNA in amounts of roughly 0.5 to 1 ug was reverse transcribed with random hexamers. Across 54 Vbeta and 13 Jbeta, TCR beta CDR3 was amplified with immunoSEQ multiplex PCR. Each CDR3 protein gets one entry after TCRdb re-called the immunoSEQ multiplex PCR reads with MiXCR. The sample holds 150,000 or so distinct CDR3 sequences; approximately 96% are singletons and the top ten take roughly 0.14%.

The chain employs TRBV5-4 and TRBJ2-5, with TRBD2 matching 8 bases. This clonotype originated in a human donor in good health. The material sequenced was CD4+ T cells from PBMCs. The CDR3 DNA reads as TGTGCCAGCAGCTTGAAGCGGGGGAACCAAGAGACCCAGTACTTC. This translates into CASSLKRGNQETQYF.